This TCR beta chain was recovered during a study of metastatic and nonmetastatic thyroid tumors. On the study more broadly: Malignant thyroid and benign thyroid patients provided blood and tumor or nodule tissue whose repertoires were compared.

TCRdb reassembled clones from the PCR reads with MiXCR. The table shows over 30,000 clones, with 7% to 9% occurring only once. Each patient went into thyroid surgery without having received any treatment. Regarding this clone: Mismatch with germline at one junction end may stem from a read error.

The CDR3 is 16 amino acids. Looked up from germline, CDR1 is DFQATT and CDR2 is SNEGSKA (reference sequence). The specimen sequenced was blood. The gene calls are TRBV20-1 and TRBJ2-1; the match to TRBD2 covers 8 bases. This clonotype was obtained from a female donor with papillary thyroid cancer or a benign thyroid nodule (not recorded which). Some clones in this sample may be carry-over from other donors' samples. CDR3: CSDRDGTRGVFNEQFF. The CDR3 nucleotides read TGCAGTGATAGAGATGGGACTAGAGGGGTTTTCAATGAGCAGTTCTTC.